The TCR beta chain described here comes from a study of cytomegalovirus exposure and HLA in healthy donors. In germline, CDR1 is KGHSH, CDR2 LQKENI. The CDR3 consists of 16 residues. V shed 2 bases and J 6 bases; nucleotides not matched to a gene: 7. The PCR was carried out with 60 Vbeta primers and 13 Jbeta primers. Sequencing was performed with immunoSEQ multiplex PCR; in TCRdb, only in-frame clones are kept and a portion is missing. The sample has over 100,000 clones, 76% seen once; the top ten hold about 8%. Material: PBMCs. This sequence joins TRBV18 and TRBJ1-5, with 10 nucleotides matching TRBD1. The receptor was isolated from a woman in her 50s in good health and CMV-seropositive. As DNA, the CDR3 is TGTGCCAGCTCACCATCGAGGGGACAGGGGATTCAGCCCCAGCATTTT. Translation: CASSPSRGQGIQPQHF.